These T cell receptor beta chains were read from a single sample in a study of metastatic and nonmetastatic thyroid tumors. Using MiXCR, TCRdb reanalyzed the PCR reads. This sample yields fewer than 30,000 clones, of which around 15% are seen a single time; around 4.7% belongs to the top ten. Material: blood. The receptors here all came from a female donor with papillary thyroid cancer or a benign thyroid nodule (not recorded which). Some clones in this sample may be carry-over from other donors' samples. CDR3s include the opening cysteine and the closing phenylalanine or tryptophan. Fields, in order: V gene, CDR3 length, J gene, CDR3 protein.

>TRBV6-5|18|TRBJ2-2
CASSYGAFSPGNTGELFF
>TRBV27|16|TRBJ2-7
CASSQSGTGGIYEQYF
>TRBV2|15|TRBJ2-1
CASTLSSGGRDEQFF
>TRBV24-1|17|TRBJ2-2
CATSQGGGHRGTGELFF
>TRBV19|14|TRBJ2-7
CASSRTKRASEQYF
>TRBV3-1|14|TRBJ1-6
CASSQEGLNSPLHF
>TRBV12-3/TRBV12-4|13|TRBJ2-2
CASSGTRRGELFF
>TRBV19|12|TRBJ2-7
CASSSRNDEQYF
>TRBV3-1|15|TRBJ2-2
CASSQERTGERELFF
>TRBV3-1|17|TRBJ1-4
CASSQVGLGGLREKLFF
>TRBV20-1|13|TRBJ1-6
CSAREGRHSPLHF
>TRBV28|13|TRBJ1-4
CASSPWGGEKLFF
>TRBV4-2|15|TRBJ2-1
CASSQSLPSYNEQFF
>TRBV6-4|16|TRBJ2-3
CASSQPGTGVTDTQYF
>TRBV20-1|17|TRBJ2-7
CSARDYGVAGSTAKQYF
>TRBV6-2/TRBV6-3|15|TRBJ1-4
CATSNSGGGREKLFF
>TRBV20-1|15|TRBJ2-2
CSARDQDGNTGELFF
>TRBV11-2|14|TRBJ1-2
CASSHNVGNQGYTF
>TRBV4-1|17|TRBJ1-6
CASSLLPGQSYNSPLHF
>TRBV20-1|12|TRBJ1-2
CSAYGRDYGYTF
>TRBV13|15|TRBJ1-4
CASSTAREADEKLFF
>TRBV28|13|TRBJ2-1
CASSLSDMGEQFF
>TRBV28|14|TRBJ2-3
CASSLKTGGDTQYF
>TRBV6-1|14|TRBJ2-3
CASWGVPGRDTQYF
>TRBV20-1|14|TRBJ2-3
CSARDYLSTDTQYF
>TRBV12-3/TRBV12-4|14|TRBJ2-5
CASSPGVGGETQYF
>TRBV6-1|15|TRBJ2-1
CASSVGQGAYNEQFF
>TRBV5-1|15|TRBJ2-6
CASSTRDSGANVLTF
>TRBV3-1|15|TRBJ2-1
CASSQVGGASNEQFF
>TRBV6-2/TRBV6-3|12|TRBJ2-2
CASSTSTGELFF
>TRBV5-1|14|TRBJ2-3
CASSWGASTDTQYF
>TRBV19|15|TRBJ1-1
CASSVHRTGHTEAFF
>TRBV12-3/TRBV12-4|16|TRBJ2-3
CASSPGLAGGWDTQYF
>TRBV29-1|13|TRBJ2-4
CSVRGRGGDIQYF
>TRBV12-3/TRBV12-4|14|TRBJ2-5
CARSIPESQETQYF
>TRBV11-1|18|TRBJ2-5
CASSLGRLAGRVAETQYF
>TRBV7-2|15|TRBJ2-7
CASSRTSGGSYEQYF
>TRBV19|13|TRBJ1-1
CASQEVDNTEAFF
>TRBV20-1|17|TRBJ2-6
CSARGGAGEGGANVLTF
>TRBV5-1|16|TRBJ2-3
CASSSFGGGLTDTQYF
>TRBV7-8|14|TRBJ2-3
CASSPPGAADTQYF
>TRBV12-3/TRBV12-4|13|TRBJ1-1
CASNLGGEVEAFF
>TRBV6-1|15|TRBJ1-5
CASSEQGGMDQPQHF
>TRBV5-1|12|TRBJ1-1
CASSLDGPEAFF
>TRBV10-3|15|TRBJ2-6
CAISEGQPGANVLTF
>TRBV20-1|15|TRBJ2-5
CSARIGAGLGETQYF
>TRBV27|16|TRBJ1-2
CASSLIAAGLSYGYTF
>TRBV3-1|16|TRBJ2-5
CASSPFRRSPQETQYF
>TRBV20-1|14|TRBJ2-1
CSARDPLAVHEQFF
>TRBV12-3/TRBV12-4|19|TRBJ2-2
CASSFQSGTGFLYTGELFF
>TRBV28|16|TRBJ1-3
CASTSLVEGAGNTIYF
>TRBV27|13|TRBJ1-2
CASSLRGNYGYTF
>TRBV18|15|TRBJ2-7
CASSSTGEALYEQYF
>TRBV19|13|TRBJ1-3
CASMGTGGNTIYF
>TRBV12-3/TRBV12-4|14|TRBJ1-1
CASSWGQGSTEAFF